Sequencing of this TCR beta chain was carried out in a study of blood T cell repertoires in COVID-19. For the study at large: There were acute and convalescent COVID-19 samples, and they came from the United States, Italy and Spain. PBMCs, B-cell-depleted T cells, or T cells were the source of the cDNA or gDNA that made up the material.

Original data processing: Nucleated cell number was recorded as an estimate derived from reference gene primer amplification. Produced via immunoSEQ multiplex PCR; TCRdb's table is partial and in-frame only. The DNA gave D and trimming, while V, J and clone size come from that table. The sample yields tens of thousands of clones, around 90% seen once. This CDR3 is built from 16 residues. V was clipped by 6 bases and J by 3 bases; unmatched bases: 7. The germline V gene encodes CDR1 MDHEN and CDR2 SYDVKM. The sequence came from a man in his forties or fifties with acute or convalescent COVID-19. The J gene is TRBJ2-1, the V gene TRBV28; TRBD2 aligns across 11 bases. The sample was peripheral blood. The CDR3 sequence is CASRSSGGANYNEQFF. In DNA, the CDR3 is TGTGCCAGCAGGAGTAGCGGGGGGGCTAACTACAATGAGCAGTTCTTC.